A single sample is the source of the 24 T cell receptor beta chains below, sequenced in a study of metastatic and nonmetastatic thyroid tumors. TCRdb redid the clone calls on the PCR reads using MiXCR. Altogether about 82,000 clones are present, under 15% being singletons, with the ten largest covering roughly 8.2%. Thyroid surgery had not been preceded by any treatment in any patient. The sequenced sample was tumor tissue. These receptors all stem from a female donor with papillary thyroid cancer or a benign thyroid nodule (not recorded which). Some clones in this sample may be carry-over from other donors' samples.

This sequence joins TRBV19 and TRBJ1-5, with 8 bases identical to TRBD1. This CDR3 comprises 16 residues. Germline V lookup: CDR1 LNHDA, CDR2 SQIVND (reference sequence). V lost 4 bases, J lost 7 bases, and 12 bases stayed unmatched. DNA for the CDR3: TGTGCCAGTAGTAGAAAACAGGGGGAGCGGGGCCAGCCCCAGCATTTT. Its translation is CASSRKQGERGQPQHF.

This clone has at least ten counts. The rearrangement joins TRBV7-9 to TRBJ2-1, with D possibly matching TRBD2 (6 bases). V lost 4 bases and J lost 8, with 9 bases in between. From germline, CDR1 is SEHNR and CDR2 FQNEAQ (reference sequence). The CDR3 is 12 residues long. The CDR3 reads CASSSGGDEQFF. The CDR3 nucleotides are TGTGCCAGCAGCTCTGGAGGGGATGAGCAGTTCTTC.

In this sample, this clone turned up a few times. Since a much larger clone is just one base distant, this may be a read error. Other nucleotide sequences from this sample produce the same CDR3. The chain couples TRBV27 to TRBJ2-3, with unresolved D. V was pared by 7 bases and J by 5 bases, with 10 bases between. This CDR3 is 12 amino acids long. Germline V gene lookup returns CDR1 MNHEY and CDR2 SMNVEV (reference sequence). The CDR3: CASTSQIDTQYF. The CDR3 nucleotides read TGTGCCAGCACCTCTCAGATAGATACGCAGTATTTT.

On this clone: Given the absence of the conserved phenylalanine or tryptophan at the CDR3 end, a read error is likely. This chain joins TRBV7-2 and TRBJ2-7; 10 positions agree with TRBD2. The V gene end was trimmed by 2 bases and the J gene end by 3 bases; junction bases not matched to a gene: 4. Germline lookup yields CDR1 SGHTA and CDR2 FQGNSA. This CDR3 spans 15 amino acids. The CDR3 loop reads CASSLLPSGSYEQYS. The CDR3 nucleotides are TGTGCCAGCAGCTTACTACCTAGCGGGAGCTACGAGCAGTACTCC.

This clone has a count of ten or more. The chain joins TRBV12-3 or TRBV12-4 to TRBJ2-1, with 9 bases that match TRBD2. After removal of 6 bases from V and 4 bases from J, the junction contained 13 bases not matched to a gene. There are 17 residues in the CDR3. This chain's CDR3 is CASSYRPLLAGYNEQFF. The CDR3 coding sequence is TGTGCCAGCAGCTATCGCCCTCTGCTAGCGGGATACAATGAGCAGTTCTTC.

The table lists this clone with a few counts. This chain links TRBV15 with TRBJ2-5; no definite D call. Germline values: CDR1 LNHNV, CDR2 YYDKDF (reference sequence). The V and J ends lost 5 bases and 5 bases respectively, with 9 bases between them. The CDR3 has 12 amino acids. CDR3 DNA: TGTGCCACCAGCCCACGACCGGAGACCCAGTACTTC. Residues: CATSPRPETQYF.

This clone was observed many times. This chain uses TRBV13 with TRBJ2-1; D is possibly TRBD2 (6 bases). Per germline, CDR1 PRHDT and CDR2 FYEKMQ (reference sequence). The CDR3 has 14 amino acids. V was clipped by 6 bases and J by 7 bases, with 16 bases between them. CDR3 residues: CASRMGGNLNEQFF. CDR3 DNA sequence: TGTGCCAGCAGGATGGGCGGGAATTTAAATGAGCAGTTCTTC.

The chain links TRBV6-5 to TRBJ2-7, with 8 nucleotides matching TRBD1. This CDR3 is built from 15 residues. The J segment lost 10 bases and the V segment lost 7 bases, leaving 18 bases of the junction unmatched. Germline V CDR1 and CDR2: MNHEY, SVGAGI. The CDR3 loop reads CASTRGGQGSYGQYF. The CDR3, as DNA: TGTGCCAGCACCCGGGGAGGACAGGGCTCCTACGGTCAGTACTTC.

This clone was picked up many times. The CDR3: CASSYSGVGRNTEAFF. The CDR3 DNA sequence: TGTGCCAGCAGTTACTCAGGGGTTGGGAGGAACACTGAAGCTTTCTTT. V and J are TRBV6-5 and TRBJ1-1; D is perhaps TRBD1 (5 bases). The CDR3 loop spans 16 amino acids. The germline V and J ends were trimmed by 0 bases and 1 base, with 12 bases remaining between them. Germline V CDR1 and CDR2: MNHEY, SVGAGI.

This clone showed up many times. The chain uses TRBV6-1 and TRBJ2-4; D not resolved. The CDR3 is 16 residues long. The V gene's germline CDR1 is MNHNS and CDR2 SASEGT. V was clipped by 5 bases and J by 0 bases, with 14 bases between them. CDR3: CASSRTVSQAKNIQYF. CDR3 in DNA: TGTGCCAGCAGTCGGACGGTATCGCAAGCCAAAAACATTCAGTACTTC.

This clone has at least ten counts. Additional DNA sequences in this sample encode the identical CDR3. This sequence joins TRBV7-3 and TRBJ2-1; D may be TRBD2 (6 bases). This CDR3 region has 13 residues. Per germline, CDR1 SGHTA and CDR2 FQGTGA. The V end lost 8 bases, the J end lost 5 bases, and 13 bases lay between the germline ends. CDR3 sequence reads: CASGTGVDNEQFF. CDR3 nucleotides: TGTGCCAGCGGAACGGGAGTGGACAATGAGCAGTTCTTC. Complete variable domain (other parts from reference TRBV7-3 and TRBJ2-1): GAGVSQTPSNKVTEKGKYVELRCDPISGHTALYWYRQSLGQGPEFLIYFQGTGAADDSGLPNDRFFAVRPEGSVSTLKIQRTERGDSAVYLCASGTGVDNEQFFGPGTRLTVL.

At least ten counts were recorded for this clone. CDR3 protein: CASSLGYSGELFF. DNA of the CDR3: TGTGCCAGCAGCTTAGGTTATTCTGGGGAGCTGTTTTTT. The chain employs TRBV7-3 and TRBJ2-2, with no clear D. In germline, CDR1 is SGHTA, CDR2 FQGTGA. V was shortened by 2 bases and J by 8 bases, with 9 bases between the two germline ends. The CDR3 runs 13 residues.

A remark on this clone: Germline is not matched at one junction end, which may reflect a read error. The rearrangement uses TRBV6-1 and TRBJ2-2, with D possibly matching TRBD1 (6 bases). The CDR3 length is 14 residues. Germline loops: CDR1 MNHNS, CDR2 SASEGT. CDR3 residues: CTSSTGAGTGELFF. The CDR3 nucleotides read TGTACCAGCAGTACAGGCGCAGGGACAGGGGAGCTGTTTTTT.

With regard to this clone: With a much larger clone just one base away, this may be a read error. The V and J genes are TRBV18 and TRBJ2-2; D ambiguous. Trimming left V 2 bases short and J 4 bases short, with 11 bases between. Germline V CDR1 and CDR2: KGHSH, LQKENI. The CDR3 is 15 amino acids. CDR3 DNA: TGTGCCAGCTCACCAATGGGCCCTTTCACCGGGGAGCTGTTTTTT. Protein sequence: CASSPMGPFTGELFF.

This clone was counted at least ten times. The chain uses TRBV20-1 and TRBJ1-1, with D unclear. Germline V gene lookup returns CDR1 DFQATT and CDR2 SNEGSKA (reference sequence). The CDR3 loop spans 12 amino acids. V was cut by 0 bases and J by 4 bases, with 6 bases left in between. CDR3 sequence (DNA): TGCAGTGCTAGAGATGCTGTCACTGAAGCTTTCTTT. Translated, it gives CSARDAVTEAFF.

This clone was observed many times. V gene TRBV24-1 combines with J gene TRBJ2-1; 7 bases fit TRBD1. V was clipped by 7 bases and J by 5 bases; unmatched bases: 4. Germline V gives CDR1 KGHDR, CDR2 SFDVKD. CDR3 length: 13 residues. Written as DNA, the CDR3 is TGTGCCACCAGACTTACAGGGGACAATGAGCAGTTCTTC. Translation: CATRLTGDNEQFF.

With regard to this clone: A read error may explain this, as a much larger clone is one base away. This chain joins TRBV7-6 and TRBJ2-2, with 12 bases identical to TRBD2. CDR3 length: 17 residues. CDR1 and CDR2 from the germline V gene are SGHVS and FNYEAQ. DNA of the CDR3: TGTGCCAGCAGCTTAGATACCCTAGCGGGAGGGCCCGGGGGGCTGTTTTTT. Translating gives CASSLDTLAGGPGGLFF.

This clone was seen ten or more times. DNA of the CDR3: TGCGCCAGCAGCCAAAGCGGTGGAGGGATGAATCAGCCCCAGCATTTT. It is translated as CASSQSGGGMNQPQHF. This chain links TRBV4-1 with TRBJ1-5; no clear D. CDR1 and CDR2 from the germline V gene are MGHRA and YSYEKL. V was trimmed by 2 bases and J by 4 bases, leaving 15 bases between them. The CDR3 runs to 16 residues.

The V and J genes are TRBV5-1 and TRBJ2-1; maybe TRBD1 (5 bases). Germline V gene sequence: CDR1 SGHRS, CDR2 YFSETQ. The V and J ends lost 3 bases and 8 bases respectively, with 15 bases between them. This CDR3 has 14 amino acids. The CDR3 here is CASSSSGIQDEQFF. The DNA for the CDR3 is TGCGCCAGCAGCTCGTCCGGTATACAGGATGAGCAGTTCTTC.

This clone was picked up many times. For the CDR3, the DNA is TGCGCCAGCAGCTTGGTGGGCACTGAAGCTTTCTTT. It yields the protein CASSLVGTEAFF. This chain joins TRBV5-1 and TRBJ1-1; D remains unclear. With 0 bases removed from V and 4 bases from J, the gap between germline ends came to 4 bases. The CDR3 totals 12 residues. Germline values: CDR1 SGHRS, CDR2 YFSETQ.

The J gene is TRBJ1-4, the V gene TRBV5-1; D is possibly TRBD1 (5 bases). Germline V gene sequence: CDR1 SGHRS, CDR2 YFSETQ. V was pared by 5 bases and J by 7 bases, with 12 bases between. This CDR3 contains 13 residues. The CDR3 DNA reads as TGCGCCAGCAGGCAGGGAGAGGGTGAAAAACTGTTTTTT. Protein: CASRQGEGEKLFF.

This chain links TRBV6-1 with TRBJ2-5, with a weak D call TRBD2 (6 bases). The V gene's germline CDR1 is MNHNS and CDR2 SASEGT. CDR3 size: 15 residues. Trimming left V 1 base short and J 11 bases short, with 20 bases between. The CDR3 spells CASSEGGGPGVIQYF. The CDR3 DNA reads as TGTGCCAGCAGTGAAGGTGGCGGTCCGGGGGTGATACAGTACTTC.

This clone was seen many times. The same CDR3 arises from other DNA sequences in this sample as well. The DNA for the CDR3 is TGTGCCTGGAGTGTAAGCGGCACAGCCTACGAGCAGTACTTC. This sequence encodes CAWSVSGTAYEQYF. The chain carries TRBV30 and TRBJ2-7, with a tentative D call TRBD2 (5 bases). V lost 0 bases and J lost 2, with 11 bases in between. The CDR3 sequence is 14 residues long. CDR1 is GTSNPN and CDR2 is SVGIG in the germline V gene (reference sequence).

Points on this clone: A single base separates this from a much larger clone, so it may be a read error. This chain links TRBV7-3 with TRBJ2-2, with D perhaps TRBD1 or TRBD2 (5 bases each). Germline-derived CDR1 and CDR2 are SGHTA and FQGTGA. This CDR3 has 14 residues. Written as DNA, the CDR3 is TGTGCCAGCAGCCCGTGGGCCGGGACCGGGAAGCTGTTTTTT. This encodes CASSPWAGTGKLFF. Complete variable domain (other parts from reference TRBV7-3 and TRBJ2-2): GAGVSQTPSNKVTEKGKYVELRCDPISGHTALYWYRQSLGQGPEFLIYFQGTGAADDSGLPNDRFFAVRPEGSVSTLKIQRTERGDSAVYLCASSPWAGTGKLFFGEGSRLTVL.